Below, 12 T cell receptor beta chains from the same sample are listed, as sequenced in a study of cytomegalovirus exposure and HLA in healthy donors. Researchers ran the PCR with 60 Vbeta and 13 Jbeta primers. Method: immunoSEQ multiplex PCR; TCRdb's copy keeps in-frame clones and lacks some. The sample contains 160,000 or so clones, 80% of which appear only once. Sequencing was performed on PBMCs. These receptor sequences come from a young man in good health and CMV-seronegative.

This clone was seen only a few times. V is TRBV28 and J is TRBJ2-7; TRBD1 aligns across 12 bases. The CDR3 is 15 amino acids. The V gene's germline CDR1 is MDHEN and CDR2 SYDVKM. V shed 6 bases and J 5 bases; nucleotides not matched to a gene: 8. CDR3 DNA: TGTGCCAGCAGGGCCGGGACAGGGGGCCCCCACGAGCAGTACTTC. The encoded protein is CASRAGTGGPHEQYF.

The rearrangement links TRBV10-3 to TRBJ2-7; 10 nucleotides match TRBD1. The CDR3 covers 13 residues. Germline assignment: CDR1 ENHRY and CDR2 SYGVKD. The V segment lost 8 bases and the J segment 3 bases; nucleotides outside the gene matches: 4. CDR3: CAIGGQGLYEQYF. CDR3 nucleotide sequence: TGTGCCATCGGGGGACAGGGGCTCTACGAGCAGTACTTC.

The V gene is TRBV29-1, the J gene TRBJ2-7, with 8 bases matching TRBD1. Germline CDR1 and CDR2: SQVTM and ANQGSEA. This CDR3 has 12 amino acids. The trim removed 7 bases at V and 3 bases at J, leaving 5 bases unmatched. CDR3 amino acids: CSGQGIHYEQYF. DNA for the CDR3: TGCAGCGGACAGGGGATCCACTACGAGCAGTACTTC.

Of note for this clone: One end of the junction does not line up with germline, which may come from a read error. J is TRBJ2-7 and V is TRBV5-1; 16 bases are a match to TRBD2. CDR1 is SGHRS, CDR2 YFSETQ, per germline. There are 13 residues in the CDR3. In DNA, the CDR3 is TGCGCCAGCAGCTCCGGGACTAGCGGGGGGGAGGACTTC. Its translation is CASSSGTSGGEDF.

V is TRBV30 and J is TRBJ1-6, with 8 bases identical to TRBD1. The CDR3 covers 14 residues. V shed 2 bases, J shed 5 bases, and the junction held 2 bases outside the gene matches. Germline V lookup: CDR1 GTSNPN, CDR2 SVGIG (reference sequence). CDR3 nucleotides: TGTGCCTGGAGTAGGGGACAGGATAATTCACCCCTCCACTTT. Translating gives CAWSRGQDNSPLHF.

The gene calls are TRBV7-2 and TRBJ2-5; 13 bases match TRBD2. Germline-derived CDR1 and CDR2 are SGHTA and FQGNSA. V was clipped by 5 bases and J by 13 bases; unmatched bases: 7. The CDR3 loop spans 13 amino acids. CDR3 DNA: TGTGCCAGCAGCCAATACGGGACTAGCGGGGTGTACTTC. Translating it yields CASSQYGTSGVYF. The full variable domain, with the rest looked up from reference TRBV7-2 and TRBJ2-5, is GAGVSQSPSNKVTEKGKDVELRCDPISGHTALYWYRQSLGQGLEFLIYFQGNSAPDKSGLPSDRFSAERTGGSVSTLTIQRTQQEDSAVYLCASSQYGTSGVYFGPGTRLLVL.

This chain links TRBV30 with TRBJ1-4, with 8 bases identical to TRBD1. V trimming: 1 base; J trimming: 5 bases; junction bases outside the gene matches: 6. Germline CDR1 reads GTSNPN; CDR2 reads SVGIG (reference sequence). This CDR3 has 15 residues. CDR3 amino acids: CAWSAGQGPNEKLFF. In nucleotides, the CDR3 is TGTGCCTGGAGTGCAGGACAGGGCCCGAATGAAAAACTGTTTTTT.

CDR3: CASSYSPGTNTEAFF. CDR3 nucleotide sequence: TGTGCCAGCAGTTACTCCCCGGGGACAAACACTGAAGCTTTCTTT. The gene calls are TRBV6-5 and TRBJ1-1; the D gene is possibly TRBD1 (6 bases). V was cut by 0 bases and J by 2 bases, with 10 bases left in between. The CDR3 spans 15 residues. CDR1 MNHEY and CDR2 SVGAGI come from the germline V gene.

CDR3 nucleotides: TGTGCCAGCACCGGAGTTGACCGCAACTATGGCTACACCTTC. It translates to CASTGVDRNYGYTF. V and J are TRBV2 and TRBJ1-2; no definite D call. The length of the CDR3 is 14 residues. Looked up from germline, CDR1 is SNHLY and CDR2 is FYNNEI. Deletions cut 7 bases from V and 2 bases from J, with 14 bases between.

The rearrangement uses TRBV10-2 and TRBJ1-3; unclear D gene. The V and J ends lost 7 bases and 2 bases respectively, with 18 bases between them. The germline V gene has CDR1 WSHSY and CDR2 SAAADI. CDR3 length: 16 residues. In DNA form, the CDR3 reads TGCGCCAGCATTCCGGTCGCGGGGAAGACTGGAAACACCATATATTTT. Amino acids: CASIPVAGKTGNTIYF.

V gene TRBV2 combines with J gene TRBJ2-1, with D unclear. V lost 3 bases to trimming and J lost 4 bases, with 13 bases between them. From germline, CDR1 is SNHLY and CDR2 FYNNEI. CDR3 length: 15 residues. The DNA of the CDR3 is TGTGCCAGCAGTGAGAGGTTGGCGAAATACAATGAGCAGTTCTTC. It encodes CASSERLAKYNEQFF.

V is TRBV19 and J is TRBJ1-1; perhaps TRBD1 as D (5 bases). The CDR3 length is 15 residues. Germline V gives CDR1 LNHDA, CDR2 SQIVND (reference sequence). V shed 2 bases and J shed 0 bases, with 10 bases lying between them. Written as DNA, the CDR3 is TGTGCCAGTAGTATAACTGACAGTTTGAACACTGAAGCTTTCTTT. Encoded protein: CASSITDSLNTEAFF. The variable domain in full, with the rest retrieved from reference TRBV19 and TRBJ1-1, is DGGITQSPKYLFRKEGQNVTLSCEQNLNHDAMYWYRQDPGQGLRLIYYSQIVNDFQKGDIAEGYSVSREKKESFPLTVTSAQKNPTAFYLCASSITDSLNTEAFFGQGTRLTVV.